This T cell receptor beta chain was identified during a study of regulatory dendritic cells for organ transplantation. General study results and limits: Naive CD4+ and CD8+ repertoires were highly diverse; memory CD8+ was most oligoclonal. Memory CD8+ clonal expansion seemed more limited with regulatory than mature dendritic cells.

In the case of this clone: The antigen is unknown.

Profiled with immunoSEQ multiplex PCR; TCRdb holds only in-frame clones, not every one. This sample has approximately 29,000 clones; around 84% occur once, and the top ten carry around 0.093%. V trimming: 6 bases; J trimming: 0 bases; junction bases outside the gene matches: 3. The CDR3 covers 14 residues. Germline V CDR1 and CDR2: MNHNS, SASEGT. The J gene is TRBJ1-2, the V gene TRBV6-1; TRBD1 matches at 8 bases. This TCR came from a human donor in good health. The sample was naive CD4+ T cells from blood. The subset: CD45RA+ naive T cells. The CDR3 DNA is TGTGCCAGCAGCCAGACAGGGGCTAACTATGGCTACACCTTC. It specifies CASSQTGANYGYTF.